Following are 7 T cell receptor beta chains from one sample sequenced in a study of shared clonotypes between healthy human individuals (dated by TCRdb to 2018 to 2020). Library prep was done by the immunoSEQ multiplex PCR assay. Held by TCRdb, this immuneACCESS table contains in-frame sequences only and omits some clones. Under half of the omission traces to an unresolved V gene where checked; the cause of the rest is unknown. The sample table shows roughly 500,000 clones, and 96% are seen once. Of the sample, approximately 0.06% falls within the top ten clones. Sequencing input: naive CD4+ T cells sorted from blood. In the paper's terms, the cell subset or site label means: CD45RA+ positively selected. The receptors shown here come from a woman in her twenties or thirties in good health.

This chain joins TRBV28 and TRBJ2-2; D gene ambiguous. With 5 bases removed from V and 7 bases from J, the gap between germline ends came to 11 bases. The CDR3 consists of 13 residues. Germline V gene data show CDR1 as MDHEN and CDR2 as SYDVKM. The chain's CDR3 is CASSGNLGGELFF. For the CDR3, the DNA is TGTGCCAGCAGTGGAAACCTGGGCGGGGAGCTGTTTTTT.

V and J are TRBV6-5 and TRBJ2-1; 7 bases fit TRBD1. CDR1 is MNHEY, CDR2 SVGAGI, per germline. The CDR3 has 14 amino acids. The V gene end was trimmed by 8 bases and the J gene end by 5 bases; junction bases not matched to a gene: 9. In nucleotides, the CDR3 is TGTGCCAGCCGACCCCGACAGGGTAACAATGAGCAGTTCTTC. Translating gives CASRPRQGNNEQFF.

The chain carries TRBV7-4 and TRBJ2-7, with 10 bases identical to TRBD1. V gave up 4 bases and J gave up 4 bases; unmatched junction bases: 13. This CDR3 is built from 17 residues. Germline V gene data show CDR1 as SGHVT and CDR2 as SQSDAQ. The CDR3 sequence is CASSSPRGGDRGYEQYF. Here the CDR3 DNA reads TGTGCCAGCAGCTCCCCCCGTGGAGGGGACAGGGGATACGAGCAGTACTTC.

The chain carries TRBV10-3 and TRBJ2-7; 15 bases align to TRBD2. V dropped 2 bases and J dropped 2; count of bases not matched to a gene: 1. CDR3 length: 16 residues. Germline CDR1 ENHRY, CDR2 SYGVKD. DNA for the CDR3: TGTGCCATCAGTGAGGGACTAGCGGGAGGGACCTACGAGCAGTACTTC. Translation: CAISEGLAGGTYEQYF.

This clone was found once. This rearrangement joins TRBV28 to TRBJ2-6; 9 bases fit TRBD2. Germline CDR1 MDHEN, CDR2 SYDVKM. The trim removed 2 bases at V and 2 bases at J, leaving 1 base unmatched. The CDR3 runs to 16 residues. In DNA, the CDR3 is TGTGCCAGCAGTTTAGCGGGAGGGGCTGGGGCCAACGTCCTGACTTTC. Translating it yields CASSLAGGAGANVLTF.

The genes are TRBV7-2 and TRBJ2-1, with D maybe TRBD2 (6 bases). V lost 9 bases and J lost 4, with 10 bases in between. Germline V gene lookup returns CDR1 SGHTA and CDR2 FQGNSA. The CDR3 totals 12 residues. The DNA of the CDR3 is TGTGCCAGGGGACTTCAGTACAATGAGCAGTTCTTC. Protein sequence: CARGLQYNEQFF. The variable domain in full, with the rest retrieved from reference TRBV7-2 and TRBJ2-1, is GAGVSQSPSNKVTEKGKDVELRCDPISGHTALYWYRQSLGQGLEFLIYFQGNSAPDKSGLPSDRFSAERTGGSVSTLTIQRTQQEDSAVYLCARGLQYNEQFFGPGTRLTVL.

In this sample, this clone turned up a few times. This chain joins TRBV30 and TRBJ1-2; tentatively, D is TRBD1 (5 bases). In germline, CDR1 is GTSNPN, CDR2 SVGIG (reference sequence). This CDR3 comprises 14 residues. V gave up 0 bases and J gave up 13 bases, with 21 bases separating them. This CDR3 is CAWSVPGDYQTRTF. CDR3 bases: TGTGCCTGGAGTGTACCGGGGGACTACCAAACCCGCACCTTC.